These 30 T cell receptor beta chains came from one sample sequenced in a study of cytomegalovirus exposure and HLA in healthy donors. Researchers ran the PCR with 60 Vbeta and 13 Jbeta primers. Only in-frame clones appear in the TCRdb table, and some are missing; sequencing was by immunoSEQ multiplex PCR. The sample holds approximately 130,000 clones, roughly 89% seen once. The sample taken for sequencing was PBMCs. These receptors were taken from a woman aged 30 to 39 in good health and CMV-seronegative.

With respect to this clone: The junction shows a germline mismatch at one end, possibly a read error. The rearrangement joins TRBV7-9 to TRBJ1-2; weak D call: TRBD1 (5 bases). The CDR3 is 14 amino acids. The germline V gene encodes CDR1 SEHNR and CDR2 FQNEAQ (reference sequence). CDR3 loop: CSSRKGPGGFGYTF. DNA for the CDR3: TGTTCCAGCAGAAAAGGCCCGGGGGGGTTTGGCTACACCTTC.

V and J are TRBV2 and TRBJ2-2, with D tentatively TRBD2 (6 bases). Germline values: CDR1 SNHLY, CDR2 FYNNEI. Trimming removed 7 bases at V and 4 bases at J, with 16 bases between. The CDR3 loop spans 15 amino acids. CDR3 loop: CASKDYSGFTGELFF. The CDR3, as DNA: TGTGCCAGCAAGGACTATTCAGGATTCACCGGGGAGCTGTTTTTT.

The gene calls are TRBV28 and TRBJ2-5; 9 bases are a match to TRBD1. With the DNA end fitting TRBJ2-7 better, the J assignment may be wrong. Germline CDR1 is MDHEN and CDR2 is SYDVKM. This CDR3 comprises 15 residues. The CDR3: CASSPAGQGIGEQYF. The CDR3 DNA follows: TGTGCCAGCAGTCCCGCCGGACAGGGGATTGGCGAGCAGTACTTC.

The V call is TRBV19, the J call TRBJ2-5, with 9 nucleotides matching TRBD1. Germline CDR1 LNHDA, CDR2 SQIVND (reference sequence). This CDR3 region has 15 residues. After removal of 6 bases from V and 5 bases from J, the junction contained 10 bases not matched to a gene. As DNA, the CDR3 is TGTGCCAGTAGCTTCACAGGGGGCAGGCGGGAGACCCAGTACTTC. The encoded protein is CASSFTGGRRETQYF.

The DNA for the CDR3 is TGTGCCAGTAGCCAGCCCGGGGAGGGTGAAGCTTTCTTT. Amino acid sequence: CASSQPGEGEAFF. V gene TRBV19 combines with J gene TRBJ1-1; D gene ambiguous. Germline CDR1 is LNHDA and CDR2 is SQIVND (reference sequence). Trimming took 6 bases from V and 7 from J, leaving 15 bases between them. CDR3 length equals 13 residues.

The chain is built from TRBV5-6 and TRBJ2-1; possible D gene TRBD1, 6 bases. Germline CDR1 is SGHDT and CDR2 is YYEEEE. The CDR3 is made up of 18 amino acids. Trimming took 4 bases from V and 0 from J, leaving 20 bases between them. CDR3 amino acids: CASSRPSDRRSSYNEQFF. The CDR3 bases are TGTGCCAGCAGCCGACCCTCCGACAGGCGAAGCTCCTACAATGAGCAGTTCTTC.

This rearrangement joins TRBV13 to TRBJ2-7, with 7 nucleotides matching TRBD2. This CDR3 region has 15 residues. V gave up 2 bases and J gave up 3 bases; unmatched junction bases: 7. CDR1 is PRHDT and CDR2 is FYEKMQ in the germline V gene (reference sequence). CDR3 coding DNA: TGTGCCAGCAGCTTAAGGGGAGGGGACCTCTACGAGCAGTACTTC. Protein sequence: CASSLRGGDLYEQYF. The whole variable domain, remainder taken from reference TRBV13 and TRBJ2-7, is AAGVIQSPRHLIKEKRETATLKCYPIPRHDTVYWYQQGPGQDPQFLISFYEKMQSDKGSIPDRFSAQQFSDYHSELNMSSLELGDSALYFCASSLRGGDLYEQYFGPGTRLTVT.

Only one count was recorded for this clone. This chain links TRBV5-1 with TRBJ2-5, with 11 bases matching TRBD2. The CDR3 totals 15 residues. CDR1 and CDR2 (germline): SGHRS, YFSETQ. J was trimmed by 2 bases and V by 7 bases; bases with no gene match: 7. The CDR3: CASRPTSGVQETQYF. The CDR3 region has the DNA TGCGCCAGCCGGCCGACTAGCGGGGTGCAAGAGACCCAGTACTTC.

The rearrangement uses TRBV10-3 and TRBJ2-1; TRBD2 aligns across 7 bases. Trimming took 4 bases from V and 6 from J; bases not matched to a gene: 6. Germline CDR1 reads ENHRY; CDR2 reads SYGVKD. CDR3 length: 14 residues. In DNA form, the CDR3 reads TGTGCCATCAGTGGCTCACTAGCGCGCAATGAGCAGTTCTTC. This sequence encodes CAISGSLARNEQFF.

This clone appeared a single time. The chain recombines TRBV11-2 with TRBJ2-5, with D hard to call. The CDR3 runs 15 residues. Germline CDR1 reads SGHAT; CDR2 reads FQNNGV. The germline V and J ends were trimmed by 8 bases and 2 bases, with 18 bases remaining between them. CDR3 nucleotides: TGTGCCAGCGACCATCCGGAGACGGATCAAGAGACCCAGTACTTC. Amino acids: CASDHPETDQETQYF. Together with reference TRBV11-2 and TRBJ2-5, the CDR3 gives the full variable domain: EAGVAQSPRYKIIEKRQSVAFWCNPISGHATLYWYQQILGQGPKLLIQFQNNGVVDDSQLPKDRFSAERLKGVDSTLKIQPAKLEDSAVYLCASDHPETDQETQYFGPGTRLLVL.

The CDR3 is CATSRTPRGGELFF. DNA for the CDR3: TGTGCCACCAGCCGTACCCCCCGGGGCGGGGAGCTGTTTTTT. V and J are TRBV15 and TRBJ2-2, with a weak D call TRBD2 (5 bases). This CDR3 is built from 14 residues. V was cut by 5 bases and J by 7 bases, with 14 bases left in between. Germline lookup yields CDR1 LNHNV and CDR2 YYDKDF (reference sequence). The full variable domain, rest sourced from reference TRBV15 and TRBJ2-2, is DAMVIQNPRYQVTQFGKPVTLSCSQTLNHNVMYWYQQKSSQAPKLLFHYYDKDFNNEADTPDNFQSRRPNTSFCFLDIRSPGLGDTAMYLCATSRTPRGGELFFGEGSRLTVL.

The gene calls are TRBV6-5 and TRBJ2-1, with D possibly TRBD2 on 5 matching bases. The ends were cut back, 5 bases at V and 3 bases at J, with 14 bases in the middle. Germline V lookup: CDR1 MNHEY, CDR2 SVGAGI. CDR3 length equals 15 residues. CDR3 residues: CASSPLAAGYNEQFF. Written as DNA, the CDR3 is TGTGCCAGCAGTCCTCTAGCTGCCGGCTACAATGAGCAGTTCTTC.

The chain combines TRBV11-2 with TRBJ2-1; D is perhaps TRBD2 (5 bases). V was pared by 5 bases and J by 10 bases, with 12 bases between. The CDR3 extends over 12 amino acids. Germline CDR1 is SGHAT and CDR2 is FQNNGV. CDR3 DNA: TGTGCCAGCAGCCAACTCGGGAACGAGCAGTTCTTC. Its protein product is CASSQLGNEQFF.

The rearrangement joins TRBV19 to TRBJ2-2; possibly TRBD1 for D (5 bases). The ends were cut back, 4 bases at V and 5 bases at J, with 8 bases in the middle. CDR3 length equals 13 residues. From germline, CDR1 is LNHDA and CDR2 SQIVND (reference sequence). The CDR3 DNA reads TGTGCCAGTAGTACAGGGATTACCGGGGAGCTGTTTTTT. As protein: CASSTGITGELFF.

The J gene is TRBJ2-5, the V gene TRBV6-1; 7 bases line up with TRBD2. Germline V gene lookup returns CDR1 MNHNS and CDR2 SASEGT. V gave up 3 bases and J gave up 4 bases; unmatched junction bases: 8. The CDR3 runs to 15 residues. The CDR3 DNA reads as TGTGCCAGCAGTGAGGGGGGGTTTAGGACAGAGACCCAGTACTTC. As protein: CASSEGGFRTETQYF.

V is TRBV4-3 and J is TRBJ2-2; 11 nucleotides align to TRBD2. The CDR3 is 17 amino acids. The V gene's germline CDR1 is LGHNA and CDR2 YSLEER. J was trimmed by 7 bases and V by 3 bases; bases with no gene match: 10. The CDR3 DNA is TGCGCCAGCAGCCACTCGCTAGCGGGGGGACTTCTCGGGGAGCTGTTTTTT. This codes for CASSHSLAGGLLGELFF.

V gene TRBV9 combines with J gene TRBJ2-1; D is uncertain. Germline V gene data show CDR1 as SGDLS and CDR2 as YYNGEE. Trimming left V 3 bases short and J 10 bases short, with 14 bases between. This CDR3 is built from 13 residues. In DNA form, the CDR3 reads TGTGCCAGCAGCGAGGCCCTGGTTAGCGAGCAGTTCTTC. It encodes CASSEALVSEQFF.

The chain employs TRBV29-1 and TRBJ2-2, with a possible D match to TRBD2 (6 bases). Germline assignment: CDR1 SQVTM and CDR2 ANQGSEA. V lost 4 bases to trimming and J lost 0 bases, with 9 bases between them. The CDR3 extends over 14 amino acids. The CDR3 coding sequence is TGCAGCGTTGTTGGGACTGCGAACACCGGGGAGCTGTTTTTT. Translating gives CSVVGTANTGELFF.

In its sample, this clone was seen once. The chain employs TRBV7-3 and TRBJ2-5; 8 nucleotides align to TRBD2. V gave up 2 bases and J gave up 5 bases; unmatched junction bases: 13. Germline CDR1 reads SGHTA; CDR2 reads FQGTGA. CDR3 size: 17 residues. Written as DNA, the CDR3 is TGTGCCAGCAGCTTAGGAGTATGGGCGGGAGGATGGGAGACCCAGTACTTC. It encodes CASSLGVWAGGWETQYF.

The rearrangement joins TRBV6-4 to TRBJ1-2; D may be TRBD1 (6 bases). CDR1 and CDR2 from the germline V gene are MRHNA and SNTAGT. The germline V and J ends were trimmed by 6 bases and 4 bases, with 15 bases remaining between them. The CDR3 has 14 residues. The CDR3 protein is CASSPDQGPYGYTF. DNA of the CDR3: TGTGCCAGCAGCCCCGACCAGGGGCCCTATGGCTACACCTTC.

This chain joins TRBV2 and TRBJ2-1, with 7 bases identical to TRBD1. V was clipped by 10 bases and J by 3 bases; unmatched bases: 6. There are 13 residues in the CDR3. CDR1 is SNHLY and CDR2 is FYNNEI in the germline V gene. In DNA, the CDR3 is TGTGCCACCCAACAGGGGAACTACAATGAGCAGTTCTTC. This codes for CATQQGNYNEQFF.

V usage is TRBV7-3 and J usage is TRBJ2-1, with 8 bases lining up with TRBD2. Germline V gene sequence: CDR1 SGHTA, CDR2 FQGTGA. V trimming: 2 bases; J trimming: 1 base; junction bases outside the gene matches: 4. The length of the CDR3 is 16 residues. CDR3 nucleotides: TGTGCCAGCAGCTTATTTGGACTAGCTTCCTACAATGAGCAGTTCTTC. Encoded protein: CASSLFGLASYNEQFF.

V gene TRBV19 combines with J gene TRBJ1-2; D unclear. The V and J ends lost 3 bases and 3 bases respectively, with 8 bases between them. Germline assignment: CDR1 LNHDA and CDR2 SQIVND (reference sequence). The CDR3 length is 13 residues. CDR3 loop: CASSMFGDYGYTF. The DNA for the CDR3 is TGTGCCAGTAGTATGTTCGGGGACTATGGCTACACCTTC. Full variable domain (outside the CDR3, taken from reference TRBV19 and TRBJ1-2): DGGITQSPKYLFRKEGQNVTLSCEQNLNHDAMYWYRQDPGQGLRLIYYSQIVNDFQKGDIAEGYSVSREKKESFPLTVTSAQKNPTAFYLCASSMFGDYGYTFGSGTRLTVV.

This clone was detected only a few times. The V call is TRBV30, the J call TRBJ1-2; 8 bases match TRBD1. Germline V gives CDR1 GTSNPN, CDR2 SVGIG (reference sequence). This CDR3 has 13 amino acids. The junction had 6 bases not matched to a gene; V was cut back by 1 base and J by 8 bases. CDR3 sequence reads: CAWSGRGRVGYTF. The CDR3 DNA is TGTGCCTGGAGTGGCAGGGGGCGCGTCGGCTACACCTTC.

The chain employs TRBV4-3 and TRBJ1-6; the match to TRBD1 covers 10 bases. After removal of 1 base from V and 8 bases from J, the junction contained 8 bases not matched to a gene. Germline assignment: CDR1 LGHNA and CDR2 YSLEER. This CDR3 region has 17 residues. As DNA, the CDR3 is TGCGCCAGCAGCCAAGCGGGACAGGGGATGAGGTATTCACCCCTCCACTTT. Its protein is CASSQAGQGMRYSPLHF.

V gene TRBV4-3 combines with J gene TRBJ1-1, with D tentatively TRBD1 (5 bases). Germline loops: CDR1 LGHNA, CDR2 YSLEER. V was pared by 0 bases and J by 6 bases, with 14 bases between. The CDR3 is 15 amino acids. CDR3: CASSQEGTGFAEAFF. The CDR3 bases are TGCGCCAGCAGCCAAGAGGGAACAGGTTTCGCTGAAGCTTTCTTT.

V is TRBV18 and J is TRBJ1-1; 9 bases are a match to TRBD1. Germline CDR1 is KGHSH and CDR2 is LQKENI. Trimming at V came to 6 bases and at J to 1 base, leaving 12 bases not matched to a gene. The CDR3 has 17 amino acids. The CDR3 region has the DNA TGTGCCAGCTCTCTTACCGGGACAGGGTATTCGAACACTGAAGCTTTCTTT. This gives the protein CASSLTGTGYSNTEAFF.

The chain is built from TRBV10-3 and TRBJ2-7; TRBD1 agrees at 9 bases. The CDR3 contains 14 residues. Trimming removed 11 bases from V and 2 bases from J; junction bases left unmatched: 10. CDR1 and CDR2 from the germline V gene are ENHRY and SYGVKD. The CDR3 nucleotides read TGTGCCTCCCAGGACAGGGGAAGCCCCTACGAGCAGTACTTC. Its protein product is CASQDRGSPYEQYF.

The chain carries TRBV5-1 and TRBJ1-4, with D possibly being TRBD1 (6 bases). Germline CDR1 reads SGHRS; CDR2 reads YFSETQ. The CDR3 spans 15 residues. The ends were cut back, 3 bases at V and 6 bases at J, with 15 bases in the middle. The chain's CDR3 is CASSSSQGSDEKLFF. For the CDR3, the DNA is TGCGCCAGCAGCTCCTCACAGGGTAGTGATGAAAAACTGTTTTTT.

This clone was seen only once. This chain joins TRBV29-1 and TRBJ1-1; 8 positions match TRBD1. V was pared by 8 bases and J by 0 bases, with 17 bases of the junction left unmatched. In germline, CDR1 is SQVTM, CDR2 ANQGSEA. The CDR3 covers 17 residues. CDR3 sequence (DNA): TGCAGCTCCTCGAAGCCCCGAGGGACAGGAGTGAACACTGAAGCTTTCTTT. This sequence encodes CSSSKPRGTGVNTEAFF.